The rows below give T cell receptor beta chains drawn from one sample of a study of T cell responses to AZD1222 COVID-19 vaccine. The protocol was immunoSEQ multiplex PCR, while the TCRdb copy is restricted to in-frame clones and leaves out a portion. Of over 100,000 clones listed, roughly 88% are singletons. The input for sequencing was peripheral blood, taken on day 0 of AZD1222 vaccination. The receptors here all came from an adult in good health. Each CDR3 is given without its conserved first and last residue.

J gene | V gene | CDR3 protein
TRBJ1-6 | TRBV30 | AWRGGDRGRPALH
TRBJ2-2 | TRBV10-3 | AISVGGGTGELF
TRBJ2-5 | TRBV7-8 | ASNGGRADQTQY
TRBJ2-1 | TRBV2 | ASSPQYEQF
TRBJ1-2 | TRBV29-1 | SVEGQRKYGYT
TRBJ2-2 | TRBV15 | ATSPRGDTGELF
TRBJ1-2 | TRBV30 | AWSVRQGDGYT
TRBJ1-1 | TRBV19 | ASKIQGMNTEAF
TRBJ1-2 | TRBV4-1 | ASSQDGTGGFGYT
TRBJ1-1 | TRBV12-3/TRBV12-4 | ASSLKGTEAF
TRBJ1-1 | TRBV5-4 | ASSLGGSRNTEAF
TRBJ1-2 | TRBV5-6 | ASSLAGARGYT
TRBJ1-2 | TRBV12-3/TRBV12-4 | ASSKQEVGYT
TRBJ2-1 | TRBV29-1 | SSPGQINEQF
TRBJ1-4 | TRBV9 | ASSASQGAANEKLF
TRBJ2-5 | TRBV7-8 | ASSISGGRETQY
TRBJ1-2 | TRBV19 | ASSIGQTWGGYT
TRBJ2-2 | TRBV5-1 | ASSLEGRVGELF